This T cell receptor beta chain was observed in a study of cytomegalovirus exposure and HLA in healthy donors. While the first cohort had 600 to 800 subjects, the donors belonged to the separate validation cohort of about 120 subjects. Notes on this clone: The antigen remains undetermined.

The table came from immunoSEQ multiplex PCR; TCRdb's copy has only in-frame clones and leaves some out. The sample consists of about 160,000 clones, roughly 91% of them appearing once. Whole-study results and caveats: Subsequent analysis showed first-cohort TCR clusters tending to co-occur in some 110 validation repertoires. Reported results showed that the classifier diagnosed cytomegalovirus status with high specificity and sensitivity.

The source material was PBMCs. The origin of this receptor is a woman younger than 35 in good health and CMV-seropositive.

The CDR3 sequence: CASGGVNEKLFF. Here the CDR3 DNA reads TGTGCCAGCGGGGGCGTTAATGAAAAACTGTTTTTT. V and J are TRBV11-3 and TRBJ1-4; D is possibly TRBD1 (6 bases). CDR1 and CDR2 from the germline V gene are SGHNT and YENEEA. The CDR3 contains 12 residues. Trimming removed 8 bases at V and 4 bases at J, with 8 bases between.